The present T cell receptor beta chain was sequenced within a study of hypomethylating agent response in myelodysplastic syndrome. Assay used: immunoSEQ multiplex PCR; TCRdb lists only in-frame clones, some missing. The sample has 2,800 or so clones, approximately 77% seen once. Per germline, CDR1 MGHRA and CDR2 YSYEKL. V was shortened by 4 bases and J by 3 bases, with 15 bases between the two germline ends. CDR3 length equals 16 residues. V and J are TRBV4-1 and TRBJ2-2; D is unclear. Sequencing used bone marrow, obtained before or after starting hypomethylating agent treatment for myelodysplastic syndrome (not recorded which). The sequence was collected from a human donor with myelodysplastic syndrome. CDR3 protein: CASSLRHDRDTGELFF. Here the CDR3 DNA reads TGCGCCAGCAGCCTCAGACACGACCGAGACACCGGGGAGCTGTTTTTT.